What follows are 2 T cell receptor beta chains derived from one specimen sequenced in a study of OX40 agonist ivuxolimab in advanced cancers. Generated by immunoSEQ multiplex PCR, the TCRdb table keeps only in-frame clones and is missing some. The sample includes 40,000 to 60,000 clones, about 80% of them seen just once. The sample consisted of CD4+ or CD8+ T cells sorted from blood, taken in a trial of the OX40 agonist ivuxolimab. All receptors come from an adult with an advanced solid tumor such as melanoma, head and neck, liver or kidney cancer.

V gene TRBV29-1 combines with J gene TRBJ2-3; D gene unclear. The length of the CDR3 is 14 residues. Germline lookup yields CDR1 SQVTM and CDR2 ANQGSEA. V gave up 6 bases and J gave up 6 bases, with 19 bases separating them. This chain's CDR3 is CSVRPLAGTDTQYF. The CDR3 DNA reads as TGCAGCGTCCGCCCCTTAGCCGGTACGGATACGCAGTATTTT.

This clone appeared a single time. V and J are TRBV7-9 and TRBJ2-5, with TRBD1 matching over 7 bases. Germline lookup yields CDR1 SEHNR and CDR2 FQNEAQ (reference sequence). Germline trimming cut 5 bases from V and 2 bases from J; bases unmatched to any gene: 5. This CDR3 is 14 amino acids long. In nucleotides, the CDR3 is TGTGCCAGCAGCCAGGGACAGCTTCAAGAGACCCAGTACTTC. This encodes CASSQGQLQETQYF. Full variable domain (rest looked up from reference TRBV7-9 and TRBJ2-5): DTGVSQNPRHKITKRGQNVTFRCDPISEHNRLYWYRQTLGQGPEFLTYFQNEAQLEKSRLLSDRFSAERPKGSFSTLEIQRTEQGDSAMYLCASSQGQLQETQYFGPGTRLLVL.